The T cell receptor beta chain under discussion was sequenced for a study of blood T cell repertoires in COVID-19. Across the whole study: Samples of COVID-19 (acute and convalescent) were obtained from the United States, Italy and Spain. T cells, B-cell-depleted T cells, or PBMCs supplied cDNA or gDNA.

The germline V gene encodes CDR1 MNHEY and CDR2 SMNVEV (reference sequence). V shed 3 bases and J shed 0 bases, with 8 bases lying between them. The CDR3 totals 14 residues. In the authors' methods: For nucleated cells, counts were estimated from reference gene primer amplification. Profiling relied on immunoSEQ multiplex PCR, and the TCRdb table lists in-frame clones only, not all of them. That table furnishes V, J and clone size, whereas the DNA furnished D and trimming. The sample consists of tens of thousands of clones, 75% to 90% of them appearing once. The sample comprised peripheral blood. The V call is TRBV27, the J call TRBJ1-1; D is undetermined. This TCR derives from a woman aged 60-75 years with COVID-19, enrolled during active disease. The CDR3 nucleotides are TGTGCCAGCAGTTTCTTAAACATGAACACTGAAGCTTTCTTT. It translates to CASSFLNMNTEAFF.